The 23 T cell receptor beta chains below were found in one sample sequenced in a study of T cell responses to AZD1222 COVID-19 vaccine. The data were produced by immunoSEQ multiplex PCR, yet TCRdb's version contains in-frame clones alone and is incomplete. The sample contains roughly 140,000 clones, 85% to 90% of which appear only once. The sample in question was peripheral blood, obtained 28 days after the second AZD1222 dose. Receptor source: an adult who received the AZD1222 COVID-19 vaccine.

The gene calls are TRBV28 and TRBJ1-2; D is perhaps TRBD1 (5 bases). Germline CDR1 MDHEN, CDR2 SYDVKM. The CDR3 sequence is 16 residues long. The germline V and J ends were trimmed by 5 bases and 4 bases, with 20 bases remaining between them. The CDR3 protein is CASSLGGASILYGYTF. The CDR3, as DNA: TGTGCCAGCAGTCTGGGTGGGGCCTCTATCCTCTATGGCTACACCTTC.

The chain joins TRBV19 to TRBJ2-5, with D tentatively TRBD1 (5 bases). The germline V gene encodes CDR1 LNHDA and CDR2 SQIVND (reference sequence). The germline V and J ends were trimmed by 8 bases and 4 bases, with 11 bases remaining between them. The CDR3 sequence is 12 residues long. CDR3 residues: CASGATGETQYF. The CDR3, as DNA: TGTGCCAGTGGTGCCACAGGAGAGACCCAGTACTTC.

The chain couples TRBV5-6 to TRBJ1-1; D possibly corresponds to TRBD1 (5 bases). V gave up 1 base and J gave up 11 bases, with 12 bases separating them. This CDR3 has 12 residues. CDR1 SGHDT and CDR2 YYEEEE come from the germline V gene. The CDR3 spells CASSLWDGRAFF. CDR3 DNA: TGTGCCAGCAGCTTGTGGGACGGGAGGGCTTTCTTT.

V gene TRBV2 combines with J gene TRBJ1-5; a possible D gene is TRBD1 (5 bases). V lost 4 bases, J lost 4 bases, and 23 bases lay in between. Germline assignment: CDR1 SNHLY and CDR2 FYNNEI. The CDR3 loop spans 18 amino acids. CDR3 residues: CASSVAGARVSSNQPQHF. CDR3 sequence (DNA): TGTGCCAGCAGTGTTGCTGGAGCCAGGGTATCGTCAAATCAGCCCCAGCATTTT.

The chain employs TRBV3-1 (or the pseudogene TRBV3-2) and TRBJ1-1; D may be TRBD1 (6 bases). Trimming left V 3 bases short and J 0 bases short, with 8 bases between. CDR3 size: 14 residues. CDR1 and CDR2 from the germline V gene are LGHDT and YNNKEL (reference sequence). The CDR3: CASSQGALNTEAFF. DNA for the CDR3: TGTGCCAGCAGCCAGGGGGCCTTGAACACTGAAGCTTTCTTT.

The chain uses TRBV7-2 and TRBJ1-1; 8 positions agree with TRBD1. V trimming: 5 bases; J trimming: 8 bases; junction bases outside the gene matches: 13. The CDR3 has 15 residues. The V gene's germline CDR1 is SGHTA and CDR2 FQGNSA. The CDR3: CASSIQGARLKEAFF. The DNA of the CDR3 is TGTGCCAGCAGCATCCAGGGGGCCCGGCTGAAGGAAGCTTTCTTT.

The rearrangement joins TRBV14 to TRBJ1-1; no definite D call. The CDR3 consists of 13 residues. The germline gives CDR1 SGHDN, CDR2 FVKESK. V lost 0 bases and J lost 5, with 7 bases in between. The CDR3 DNA reads TGTGCCAGCAGCCAAGACCCTAGGACTGAAGCTTTCTTT. Its protein is CASSQDPRTEAFF.

The V and J genes are TRBV28 and TRBJ2-3; TRBD2 aligns across 7 bases. The germline gives CDR1 MDHEN, CDR2 SYDVKM. The CDR3 totals 16 residues. The J segment lost 5 bases and the V segment lost 2 bases, leaving 10 bases of the junction unmatched. This CDR3 reads CASSLAGVSVRDTQYF. The DNA of the CDR3 is TGTGCCAGCAGTTTAGCGGGAGTTAGCGTCCGAGATACGCAGTATTTT.

V gene TRBV28 combines with J gene TRBJ2-2; 8 bases align to TRBD2. In germline, CDR1 is MDHEN, CDR2 SYDVKM. The CDR3 sequence is 15 residues long. The V gene end was trimmed by 9 bases and the J gene end by 6 bases; junction bases not matched to a gene: 12. As DNA, the CDR3 is TGTGCCAGGTTGGGCGGGGGGTTCTCCGCCGGGGAGCTGTTTTTT. The encoded protein is CARLGGGFSAGELFF.

The rearrangement links TRBV28 to TRBJ1-3; D is uncertain. Germline V lookup: CDR1 MDHEN, CDR2 SYDVKM. CDR3 size: 17 residues. The V and J ends lost 0 bases and 5 bases respectively, with 17 bases between them. CDR3 DNA: TGTGCCAGCAGTTTATGGGCTGGCGATATGGGAAGAAACACCATATATTTT. Its protein product is CASSLWAGDMGRNTIYF.

V gene TRBV5-1 combines with J gene TRBJ2-7; D is unresolved. Trimming left V 0 bases short and J 4 bases short, with 5 bases between. From germline, CDR1 is SGHRS and CDR2 YFSETQ. The CDR3 runs 12 residues. The DNA for the CDR3 is TGCGCCAGCAGCTTGGTTGGGTACGAGCAGTACTTC. Protein: CASSLVGYEQYF. The full variable domain, completed using reference TRBV5-1 and TRBJ2-7, is KAGVTQTPRYLIKTRGQQVTLSCSPISGHRSVSWYQQTPGQGLQFLFEYFSETQRNKGNFPGRFSGRQFSNSRSEMNVSTLELGDSALYLCASSLVGYEQYFGPGTRLTVT.

The chain carries TRBV7-9 and TRBJ1-2; no reliable D call. Trimming took off 4 bases at V and 4 bases at J, with 16 bases between the two ends. This CDR3 region has 15 residues. Germline V CDR1 and CDR2: SEHNR, FQNEAQ (reference sequence). The chain's CDR3 is CASSSRQLSPYGYTF. CDR3 coding DNA: TGTGCCAGCAGCTCCCGCCAGTTATCCCCCTATGGCTACACCTTC.

The rearrangement joins TRBV6-1 to TRBJ2-7; TRBD2 aligns across 8 bases. Losses at the gene ends were 4 bases for V and 0 bases for J; bases not matched to a gene: 8. CDR3 length: 16 residues. Germline values: CDR1 MNHNS, CDR2 SASEGT. The CDR3 bases are TGTGCCAGCAGTGTCATACTAGCGGAAAGCTCCTACGAGCAGTACTTC. This gives the protein CASSVILAESSYEQYF.

The count of this clone is one. This chain uses TRBV20-1 with TRBJ1-1; no clear D. CDR1 DFQATT and CDR2 SNEGSKA come from the germline V gene (reference sequence). CDR3 size: 17 residues. The V end was cut by 3 bases, the J end by 0 bases, with 20 bases between. CDR3 loop: CSASNEQLRVMNTEAFF. The CDR3 DNA reads TGCAGTGCTAGTAATGAACAGTTGCGGGTTATGAACACTGAAGCTTTCTTT.

This chain joins TRBV28 and TRBJ2-7, with D perhaps TRBD2 (5 bases). The CDR3 runs 15 residues. The V and J ends lost 4 bases and 5 bases respectively, with 18 bases between them. Germline lookup yields CDR1 MDHEN and CDR2 SYDVKM. In DNA form, the CDR3 reads TGTGCCAGCAGTTCCCAGGTTTCGGGGTTTGACGAGCAGTACGTC. This encodes CASSSQVSGFDEQYV.

V gene TRBV9 combines with J gene TRBJ1-1; 11 nucleotides line up with TRBD1. V shed 0 bases, J shed 5 bases, and the junction held 6 bases outside the gene matches. The CDR3 loop spans 16 amino acids. Germline V gives CDR1 SGDLS, CDR2 YYNGEE. The CDR3 DNA reads as TGTGCCAGCAGCGTAGATATCGGGACAGGGGGAACTGAAGCTTTCTTT. Translating gives CASSVDIGTGGTEAFF.

This sequence joins TRBV7-2 and TRBJ1-5; D unresolved. V gave up 5 bases and J gave up 3 bases, with 14 bases separating them. This CDR3 spans 15 amino acids. Germline loops: CDR1 SGHTA, CDR2 FQGNSA. CDR3 coding DNA: TGTGCCAGCAGCGTAGGGCTTGGGCCCAATCAGCCCCAGCATTTT. Translation: CASSVGLGPNQPQHF.

This rearrangement joins TRBV5-1 to TRBJ1-4, with 9 bases that match TRBD1. CDR1 and CDR2 (germline): SGHRS, YFSETQ. J gave up 11 bases and V 4 bases, and 9 bases lay outside the gene matches. The CDR3 totals 14 residues. CDR3 DNA: TGCGCCAGCAGCGCCGGACAGGGGCTGCGGAAACTGTTTTTT. Translation: CASSAGQGLRKLFF.

J is TRBJ1-5 and V is TRBV6-6; D is undetermined. CDR3 length equals 15 residues. V was trimmed by 5 bases and J by 2 bases, leaving 13 bases between them. The germline CDR1 and CDR2 sequences are MNHNY and SVGAGI (reference sequence). As DNA, the CDR3 is TGTGCCAGCAGTCCAATCGACCCCCGCAATCAGCCCCAGCATTTT. Translating gives CASSPIDPRNQPQHF.

The chain has TRBV4-1 and TRBJ1-4, with D possibly TRBD1 on 5 matching bases. CDR1 is MGHRA, CDR2 YSYEKL, per germline. With 1 base removed from V and 8 bases from J, the gap between germline ends came to 11 bases. This CDR3 region has 14 residues. CDR3 amino acids: CASSQGGEEEKLFF. The DNA of the CDR3 is TGCGCCAGCAGCCAAGGGGGCGAGGAGGAAAAACTGTTTTTT.

This chain connects TRBV7-9 to TRBJ2-3; D is undetermined. This CDR3 is built from 12 residues. The germline V and J ends were trimmed by 5 bases and 3 bases, with 6 bases remaining between them. Germline V lookup: CDR1 SEHNR, CDR2 FQNEAQ (reference sequence). The CDR3 region has the DNA TGTGCCAGCAGCCCAGAAACAGATACGCAGTATTTT. Protein sequence: CASSPETDTQYF.

CDR3 DNA: TGTGCCAGCAGCCAAGTTGCGGGAGTAGCAGCTAGCTCTGGAAACACCATATATTTT. Translation: CASSQVAGVAASSGNTIYF. This rearrangement joins TRBV3-1 (or the pseudogene TRBV3-2) to TRBJ1-3; the D is unclear. V lost 1 base, J lost 0 bases, and 19 bases lay in between. The CDR3 is made up of 19 amino acids. CDR1 is LGHDT and CDR2 is YNNKEL in the germline V gene (reference sequence).

V gene TRBV6-6 combines with J gene TRBJ1-2, with 8 nucleotides matching TRBD1. Germline loops: CDR1 MNHNY, CDR2 SVGAGI (reference sequence). V was pared by 6 bases and J by 12 bases, with 9 bases of the junction left unmatched. This CDR3 is 12 amino acids long. As DNA, the CDR3 is TGTGCCAGCAGCTCAAGCGGGACAGGTGACACCTTC. Translated: CASSSSGTGDTF.